This record concerns one T cell receptor beta chain sequence. The antigen it binds to is not known. Base qualities are not provided; no much larger clone lies one nucleotide away. The sample originates from a study of early stage breast cancer tumors (dated by TCRdb to the late 2010s). In terms of the full investigation: Of the approximately 15 invasive breast tumors, approximately 11 were found to be estrogen receptor-positive, progesterone receptor-positive and HER2-negative. On average, each sample got approximately 9.8-fold read coverage. The samples as a whole yielded around 2.4 million detected templates, corresponding to 1,100,000 or so unique clonotypes. Most of the 12 ER+/PR+/HER2- tumors were invasive ductal carcinomas, while the other four were invasive lobular carcinomas. The full study reports these points: Enriched TCRB sequences shared across patients were mostly commonly generated sequences, unlikely to play an important role in the tumor microenvironment. Repertoires from blood and normal breast were more alike than repertoires from blood and tumor, and in about 90% of the 16 patients, comparing each tissue with blood separated tumor from normal. The small cohort size prevented analysis by tumor subtype. Sequencing bulk genomic DNA from unsorted cells could not capture chain pairing or functional markers like CD4, CD8 and FOXP3. Compared with adjacent normal breast tissue, tumors had higher clonality and around 2.5-fold greater T cell density.

Each sample was amplified in two independent genomic DNA replicates, using approximately 0.5 ug for blood and around 1.5 ug for tumor or normal breast. TCRB sequencing of genomic DNA was carried out with the ImmunoSeq Intro kit according to the manufacturer's instructions. Multiplex PCR was run for about 30 cycles using proprietary primers and spike-in control sequences for absolute quantification. An 87-bp fragment spanning the CDR3 and flanking V and J genes was sequenced with single-end 150-bp reads. Each lane of an Illumina MiSeq using version 3.0 chemistry carried seven multiplexed samples, with two replicates per sample. Per the original workflow: The vendor's proprietary pipeline processed the raw data and merged both replicates into a single result for each sample. A clonotype was defined as productive rearrangements that share the same V-gene family, CDR3 amino acid sequence and J-gene segment. Clonality was calculated as 1 minus the normalized Shannon entropy (Pielou evenness) of TCRB abundances. T cell density was estimated as total templates divided by the number of input cells, with the number of input cells inferred from the DNA input amount. Total repertoire diversity and clonality were estimated with Recon using default parameters. Tumor-enriched clonotypes were defined as having over 0.1% abundance in tumor and at least 32-fold higher abundance than in normal breast. TCRdb provides this immuneACCESS table in a form limited to in-frame rearrangements. Some clones are lacking; in checked studies, under half of them reflect an unresolved V gene, and why the rest are absent is not known. The DNA was the basis for D and trimming; V, J and clone size are from that table. The sample profile shows roughly 30,000 clones; roughly four fifths of them were found once. The top ten constitute 4.7% of the sample.

The study profiled bulk TCR beta-chain repertoires in matched peripheral blood, tumor and adjacent normal breast tissue taken from some 17 patients with early-stage breast cancer. Before surgery, roughly 5-10 mL of whole blood was collected in EDTA tubes and processed within 2 hours. Ficoll-Paque centrifugation in SepMate-50 tubes was used to isolate peripheral blood mononuclear cells. PBMCs were cryopreserved in aliquots of about 2 to 4 million cells in about 90% FBS with about 10% DMSO and kept in liquid nitrogen. The Qiagen AllPrep DNA/RNA Mini kit was used to extract genomic DNA. V trim: 6 bases; J trim: 3 bases; unmatched bases: 5. According to the germline V gene, CDR1 reads ENHRY and CDR2 reads SYGVKD. The cysteine opens and the phenylalanine closes a CDR3 of 14 amino acids. The entry retains the CDR3 DNA only, 42 bases that are in frame from base 1.

Source material: blood. The V gene is TRBV10-3 and the J gene is TRBJ2-7; TRBD2 aligns with 10 central bases. This TCR derives from a person in their forties with breast cancer. Read as DNA, the sequence is TGTGCCATCAGCCCGGGACTAGCGAGCTACGAGCAGTACTTC. It codes for CAISPGLASYEQYF.